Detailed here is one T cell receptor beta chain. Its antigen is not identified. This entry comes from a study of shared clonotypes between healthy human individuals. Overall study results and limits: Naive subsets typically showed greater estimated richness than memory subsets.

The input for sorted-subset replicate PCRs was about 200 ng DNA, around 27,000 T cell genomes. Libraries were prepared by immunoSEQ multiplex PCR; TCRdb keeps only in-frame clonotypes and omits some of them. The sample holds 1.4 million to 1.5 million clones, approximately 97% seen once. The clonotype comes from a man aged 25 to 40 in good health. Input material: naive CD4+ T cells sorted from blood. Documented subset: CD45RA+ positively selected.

CDR3: CASKVIGRGPSNEQFF. The CDR3 nucleotides read TGTGCCAGTAAGGTAATCGGCCGAGGGCCTAGCAATGAGCAGTTCTTC. The V and J genes are TRBV19 and TRBJ2-1, with a tentative D call TRBD2 (5 bases). Germline V CDR1 and CDR2: LNHDA, SQIVND (reference sequence). The V end was cut by 7 bases, the J end by 6 bases, with 22 bases between. The CDR3 spans 16 residues.